This TCR beta chain is from a study of blood T cell repertoires in COVID-19. The data were produced by immunoSEQ multiplex PCR, yet TCRdb's version contains in-frame clones alone and is incomplete. The sample holds a few hundred thousand clones, 88% seen once. This clone was seen more than once but under ten times. The V gene's germline CDR1 is MGHRA and CDR2 YSYEKL. CDR3 length: 17 residues. Trimming removed 2 bases from V and 4 bases from J; junction bases left unmatched: 12. Adults between roughly 18 and 100 years of age took part from 24 US areas. The chain is built from TRBV4-1 and TRBJ2-3; 7 bases are a match to TRBD2. The sequence derives from a woman aged 40 to 50 with acute COVID-19. What was sequenced was PBMCs or T cells enriched from blood (not recorded which). The CDR3 nucleotides are TGCGCCAGCAGCCAACAACTTGCGGGGGACGCCGCAGATACGCAGTATTTT. Its protein is CASSQQLAGDAADTQYF.